This T cell receptor (beta chain) was captured in a study of CD8 T cells in Susac syndrome. V lost 1 base, J lost 7 bases, and 14 bases lay in between. The germline V gene has CDR1 SEHNR and CDR2 FQNEAQ (reference sequence). This CDR3 has 15 amino acids. RNA in amounts of about 0.5 to 1 ug was reverse transcribed with random hexamers. Amplification of TCR beta CDR3 by immunoSEQ multiplex PCR spanned 54 Vbeta and 13 Jbeta. TCRdb independently ran MiXCR on the immunoSEQ multiplex PCR reads; one entry per CDR3 protein. This sample has more than 40,000 distinct CDR3 sequences, with under 95% found just once. CD8+ and CD4+ T cells from blood underwent TCR beta sequencing, which was carried out in a high-throughput format. Healthy donors were controls matched for age and sex.

The sample taken for sequencing was CD8+ T cells from PBMCs. This receptor was taken from a human donor in good health. The chain recombines TRBV7-9 with TRBJ1-5; D gene unclear. In DNA, the CDR3 is TGTGCCAGCAGCTTAGGCCTTGGGGAGAACCAGCCCCAGCATTTT. Encoded protein: CASSLGLGENQPQHF.